The 8 T cell receptor beta chains below were found in one sample sequenced in a study of identical twins. TCRdb redid the calling of the 5' RACE reads with MiXCR, one entry per CDR3 protein. The data contain about 480,000 distinct CDR3 sequences, 14% of them singletons. The same data also went into a second study, on yellow fever vaccine responses in identical twins.

Sequenced input: CD4+ T cells sorted from blood. The receptors originated from a woman younger than 35 in good health.

This clonotype has just a few counts. The chain uses TRBV5-5 and TRBJ2-5; a possible D gene is TRBD2 (6 bases). CDR1 SGHKS and CDR2 YYEKEE come from the germline V gene (reference sequence). V lost 4 bases to trimming and J lost 5 bases, with 21 bases between them. CDR3 length: 16 amino acids. Written as DNA, the CDR3 is TGTGCCAGCAGCCGTTCAGCTGCAGGGACTGAGGAGACCCAGTACTTC. This encodes CASSRSAAGTEETQYF.

This clonotype was counted only a few times. The V gene is TRBV28, the J gene TRBJ1-4; 9 bases are a match to TRBD1. This CDR3 spans 15 amino acids. J was trimmed by 7 bases and V by 6 bases; bases with no gene match: 9. In germline, CDR1 is MDHEN, CDR2 SYDVKM. CDR3: CASRQIGTGSEKLFF. The CDR3 bases are TGTGCCAGCAGACAAATCGGGACAGGGTCTGAAAAACTGTTTTTT.

This clonotype was picked up a small number of times. The gene calls are TRBV7-9 and TRBJ2-1, with D maybe TRBD1 (5 bases). This CDR3 has 14 amino acids. Trimming shortened V by 1 base and J by 4 bases, and 8 bases separated the two germline ends. Germline loops: CDR1 SEHNR, CDR2 FQNEAQ (reference sequence). The CDR3 sequence: CASSLEGVYNEQFF. DNA for the CDR3: TGTGCCAGCAGCTTAGAAGGGGTATACAATGAGCAGTTCTTC.

This clonotype was counted a few times. This rearrangement joins TRBV4-3 to TRBJ2-3; D could derive from TRBD1 or TRBD2 (6 bases each). Trimming removed 1 base at V and 3 bases at J, with 17 bases between. The CDR3 contains 17 residues. Germline loops: CDR1 LGHNA, CDR2 YSLEER. CDR3 amino acids: CASSQGLTRGRTDTQYF. The CDR3 DNA reads as TGCGCCAGCAGCCAAGGCTTAACTAGGGGGAGGACAGATACGCAGTATTTT.

The chain combines TRBV20-1 with TRBJ2-5, with TRBD2 matching 7 bases. CDR1 is DFQATT and CDR2 is SNEGSKA in the germline V gene (reference sequence). The CDR3 is 12 amino acids. V was pared by 5 bases and J by 4 bases, with 4 bases of the junction left unmatched. CDR3 nucleotides: TGCAGTGCTTGGACTAGTCGAGAGACCCAGTACTTC. It translates to CSAWTSRETQYF.

V gene TRBV5-1 combines with J gene TRBJ2-2, with a tentative D call TRBD1 (7 bases). The CDR3 is 15 amino acids. Germline CDR1 is SGHRS and CDR2 is YFSETQ. The ends were cut back, 3 bases at V and 5 bases at J, with 14 bases in the middle. The CDR3 nucleotides are TGCGCCAGCAGCTCACAGGGGACTTCTACCGGGGAGCTGTTTTTT. It specifies CASSSQGTSTGELFF.

The chain couples TRBV2 to TRBJ2-2, with 11 bases that match TRBD1. J gave up 3 bases and V 5 bases, and 2 bases lay outside the gene matches. CDR3 size: 15 residues. Looked up from germline, CDR1 is SNHLY and CDR2 is FYNNEI. CDR3 sequence reads: CASSMGQGDTGELFF. The CDR3 DNA follows: TGTGCCAGCAGTATGGGACAGGGGGACACCGGGGAGCTGTTTTTT.

This clonotype occurred a few times. This chain uses TRBV5-1 with TRBJ2-3, with D unclear. In germline, CDR1 is SGHRS, CDR2 YFSETQ. This CDR3 has 14 amino acids. V was pared by 0 bases and J by 5 bases, with 10 bases between. The CDR3 region is CASSLAADRDTQYF. CDR3 coding DNA: TGCGCCAGCAGCTTGGCGGCTGATCGAGATACGCAGTATTTT.